What follows are 3 T cell receptor beta chains derived from one specimen sequenced in a study of T cells in Graves' hyperthyroidism and ophthalmopathy. Researchers took RNA transcripts and amplified the TCR beta CDR3 regions from them. Initially, a first-round RT-PCR of the TCR CDR3 employed the HTBI primer set. TCRdb re-called the multiplex PCR reads through MiXCR, storing one row per CDR3 protein. The sample holds over 250,000 distinct CDR3 sequences, about an eighth seen once. Sequences were obtained from blood. These receptors were obtained from a woman in her forties with Graves' ophthalmopathy.

The chain carries TRBV2 and TRBJ2-7; no clear D gene. The germline gives CDR1 SNHLY, CDR2 FYNNEI. The CDR3 runs 13 residues. The V and J ends lost 7 bases and 4 bases respectively, with 14 bases between them. The CDR3 coding sequence is TGTGCCAGCAAGCCCACGCTACCTTACGAGCAGTACTTC. This gives the protein CASKPTLPYEQYF.

The chain is built from TRBV15 and TRBJ1-6, with D hard to call. V was pared by 1 base and J by 6 bases, with 19 bases between. Germline loops: CDR1 LNHNV, CDR2 YYDKDF (reference sequence). CDR3 length: 18 amino acids. This CDR3 reads CATSRVAGGNDPNSPLHF. CDR3 nucleotide sequence: TGTGCCACCAGCAGAGTGGCAGGTGGAAATGATCCTAATTCACCCCTCCACTTT.

The chain has TRBV7-9 and TRBJ2-7, with TRBD1 matching 9 bases. The CDR3 contains 17 residues. Germline V gene lookup returns CDR1 SEHNR and CDR2 FQNEAQ (reference sequence). Trimming cost V 2 bases and J 1 base; bases outside gene matches: 9. The DNA of the CDR3 is TGTGCCAGCAGCTTACCAGGCGGGACAGGGTTTTCCTACGAGCAGTACTTC. Translated: CASSLPGGTGFSYEQYF.